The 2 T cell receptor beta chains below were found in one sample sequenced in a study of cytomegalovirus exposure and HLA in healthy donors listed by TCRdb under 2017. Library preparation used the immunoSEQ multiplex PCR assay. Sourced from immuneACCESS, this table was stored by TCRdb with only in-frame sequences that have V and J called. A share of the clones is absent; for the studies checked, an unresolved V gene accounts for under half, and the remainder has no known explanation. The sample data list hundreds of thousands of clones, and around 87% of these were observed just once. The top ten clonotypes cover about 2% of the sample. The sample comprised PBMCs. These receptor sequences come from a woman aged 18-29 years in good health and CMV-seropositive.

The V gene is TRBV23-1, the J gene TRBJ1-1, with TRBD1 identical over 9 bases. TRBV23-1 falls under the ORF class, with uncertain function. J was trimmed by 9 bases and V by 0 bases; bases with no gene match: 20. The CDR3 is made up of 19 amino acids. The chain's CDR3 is CASSQSRTTGTGRRGQAFF. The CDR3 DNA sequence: TGCGCCAGCAGTCAATCGCGTACTACCGGGACAGGGCGTCGGGGACAAGCTTTCTTT.

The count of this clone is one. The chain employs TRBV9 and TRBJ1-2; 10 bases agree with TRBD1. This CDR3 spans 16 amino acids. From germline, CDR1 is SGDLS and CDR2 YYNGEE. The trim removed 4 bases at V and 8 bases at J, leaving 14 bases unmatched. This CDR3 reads CASSSGAGTGVGGYTF. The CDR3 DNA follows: TGTGCCAGCAGCTCTGGGGCCGGGACAGGGGTAGGCGGCTACACCTTC. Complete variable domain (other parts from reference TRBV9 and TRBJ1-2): DSGVTQTPKHLITATGQRVTLRCSPRSGDLSVYWYQQSLDQGLQFLIQYYNGEERAKGNILERFSAQQFPDLHSELNLSSLELGDSALYFCASSSGAGTGVGGYTFGSGTRLTVV.